Listed below are T cell receptor beta chains from one sample, sequenced in a study of shared T cell receptors in the human thymus. Repertoires were generated with immunoSEQ multiplex PCR, while TCRdb's copy carries only in-frame clones and drops some. The data hold roughly 700,000 clones, with roughly 90% observed a single time. This sample was shared with a second study, whose subject was human thymus T cells.

Sample: thymocytes. All receptors derive from a boy in the first two years of life with a congenital heart defect. Both conserved end residues are part of each CDR3. Fields, in order: V gene, J gene, clone size, D gene, CDR3 protein, CDR3 DNA. D genes are given only for firm matches. Clone size is not always given. Where it is, it says once, few, many or a class for expanded clones.

V: TRBV11-3; J: TRBJ2-3; size: NA; D: TRBD2; CDR3: CASSLGLAGFTDTQYF; DNA: TGTGCCAGCAGCCTCGGACTAGCGGGCTTCACAGATACGCAGTATTTT
V: TRBV15; J: TRBJ1-5; size: NA; D: NA; CDR3: CATSVSLRSNQPQHF; DNA: TGTGCCACCAGCGTTAGCTTACGTAGCAATCAGCCCCAGCATTTT
V: TRBV29-1; J: TRBJ2-3; size: NA; D: NA; CDR3: CSVERGAIGLATDTQYF; DNA: TGCAGCGTTGAACGGGGGGCTATTGGTTTGGCCACAGATACGCAGTATTTT
V: TRBV5-1; J: TRBJ2-7; size: NA; D: TRBD2; CDR3: CASSFSSGRYRYEQYF; DNA: TGCGCCAGCAGCTTTTCCAGCGGGAGGTATCGGTACGAGCAGTACTTC
V: TRBV12-5; J: TRBJ2-2; size: once; D: TRBD1; CDR3: CATNNRGFTGELFF; DNA: TGTGCTACCAATAACAGGGGTTTCACCGGGGAGCTGTTTTTT
V: TRBV27; J: TRBJ1-3; size: NA; D: NA; CDR3: CASSPSPGTLSSGNTIYF; DNA: TGTGCCAGCAGTCCCTCCCCCGGGACATTGAGCTCTGGAAACACCATATATTTT
V: TRBV6-1; J: TRBJ2-7; size: NA; D: NA; CDR3: CASRTTGPLSYEQYF; DNA: TGTGCCAGCAGGACAACAGGACCACTATCCTACGAGCAGTACTTC
V: TRBV4-3; J: TRBJ1-5; size: NA; D: TRBD1; CDR3: CASSHRGQGQPQHF; DNA: TGCGCCAGCAGCCACAGGGGGCAGGGTCAGCCCCAGCATTTT
V: TRBV11-2; J: TRBJ2-7; size: NA; D: TRBD2; CDR3: CASSVSSGNPSYEQYF; DNA: TGTGCCAGCAGCGTCTCTAGCGGAAATCCCTCCTACGAGCAGTACTTC
V: TRBV29-1; J: TRBJ2-5; size: NA; D: TRBD1; CDR3: CSVEDGGTGTQETQYF; DNA: TGCAGCGTTGAAGATGGCGGGACAGGGACTCAAGAGACCCAGTACTTC